This is a list of T cell receptor beta chains from one sample in a study of blood T cell repertoires in COVID-19. Data came from immunoSEQ multiplex PCR; TCRdb stores just in-frame clones and leaves some out. The repertoire holds about 140,000 clones, with 81% as singletons. The sequenced material came from peripheral blood. The origin of the receptors is a human donor in a cohort sampled during active COVID-19. Each CDR3 is given with its conserved first and last residue. The order of the fields is clone size, J gene, V gene, CDR3 protein. Some rows mark clone size as missing; the rest say once, few, many or name a class of expanded clone.

clone size: -; J gene: TRBJ2-4; V gene: TRBV9; CDR3 protein: CASSVGGGLAKNIQYF
clone size: few; J gene: TRBJ2-1; V gene: TRBV28; CDR3 protein: CASSLSSGYPNEQFF
clone size: -; J gene: TRBJ1-2; V gene: TRBV6-5; CDR3 protein: CASSSPKQDYTF
clone size: once; J gene: TRBJ1-2; V gene: TRBV28; CDR3 protein: CASIGDYGYTF
clone size: few; J gene: TRBJ1-2; V gene: TRBV6-2/TRBV6-3; CDR3 protein: CASSYGTGNIYGYTF
clone size: -; J gene: TRBJ1-5; V gene: TRBV7-2; CDR3 protein: CASSLGAGNNNQPQHF
clone size: -; J gene: TRBJ2-7; V gene: TRBV9; CDR3 protein: CASSAGTSGSYEQYF
clone size: -; J gene: TRBJ2-2; V gene: TRBV18; CDR3 protein: CASSPARTGGELFF
clone size: -; J gene: TRBJ2-7; V gene: TRBV6-1; CDR3 protein: CASSEVPSGSSYEQYF
clone size: -; J gene: TRBJ2-3; V gene: TRBV7-6; CDR3 protein: CASSSRDTRRTSGRGSTDTQYF
clone size: -; J gene: TRBJ2-5; V gene: TRBV28; CDR3 protein: CASSLPGTGAIEGQYF
clone size: -; J gene: TRBJ2-7; V gene: TRBV25-1; CDR3 protein: CASSEYGGTGPYEQYF
clone size: -; J gene: TRBJ2-5; V gene: TRBV5-1; CDR3 protein: CASSLGASGKQETQYF
clone size: -; J gene: TRBJ2-7; V gene: TRBV5-1; CDR3 protein: CASSAETGKEYEQYF
clone size: -; J gene: TRBJ2-3; V gene: TRBV9; CDR3 protein: CASGNGQGRTDTQYF
clone size: -; J gene: TRBJ2-7; V gene: TRBV4-2; CDR3 protein: CASSPVISSGSYEQYF
clone size: -; J gene: TRBJ2-5; V gene: TRBV18; CDR3 protein: CASSPTLQETQYF
clone size: -; J gene: TRBJ2-1; V gene: TRBV9; CDR3 protein: CASSVSGSSYNEQFF
clone size: -; J gene: TRBJ2-3; V gene: TRBV7-3; CDR3 protein: CASSPSRRGYTDTQYF
clone size: -; J gene: TRBJ2-7; V gene: TRBV5-1; CDR3 protein: CASSLAGQGNGVSYEQYF
clone size: -; J gene: TRBJ2-1; V gene: TRBV4-1; CDR3 protein: CASSREIGLAGDYNEQFF
clone size: -; J gene: TRBJ2-1; V gene: TRBV29-1; CDR3 protein: CSGGAWGPGREGLRSYNEQFF
clone size: -; J gene: TRBJ1-1; V gene: TRBV7-9; CDR3 protein: CASSFRQGGTEAFF
clone size: once; J gene: TRBJ2-7; V gene: TRBV29-1; CDR3 protein: CSVEAQGRPYEQYF
clone size: -; J gene: TRBJ2-7; V gene: TRBV2; CDR3 protein: CASSYVAGVGYEQYF
clone size: once; J gene: TRBJ1-2; V gene: TRBV14; CDR3 protein: CASSHAGTDYGYTF
clone size: -; J gene: TRBJ2-1; V gene: TRBV19; CDR3 protein: CASSITGTSGAEIF
clone size: -; J gene: TRBJ2-7; V gene: TRBV6-2/TRBV6-3; CDR3 protein: CASSYLETSGYEQYF
clone size: few; J gene: TRBJ2-3; V gene: TRBV7-9; CDR3 protein: CASSLTASVTDTQYF
clone size: -; J gene: TRBJ1-6; V gene: TRBV27; CDR3 protein: CASSFRDSLGRSPLHF
clone size: -; J gene: TRBJ1-6; V gene: TRBV19; CDR3 protein: CASSILNSPLHF
clone size: few; J gene: TRBJ2-1; V gene: TRBV5-6; CDR3 protein: CASSLRLYNEQFF
clone size: -; J gene: TRBJ2-3; V gene: TRBV5-1; CDR3 protein: CASSTYEADTQYF
clone size: once; J gene: TRBJ1-3; V gene: TRBV7-2; CDR3 protein: CASSPRASGGNTIYF
clone size: once; J gene: TRBJ1-3; V gene: TRBV29-1; CDR3 protein: CSVEEGGTGNTIYF
clone size: -; J gene: TRBJ2-1; V gene: TRBV9; CDR3 protein: CASSGIRDSGSTYNEQFF
clone size: -; J gene: TRBJ2-7; V gene: TRBV27; CDR3 protein: CASSASPEIRGLRHEQYF
clone size: once; J gene: TRBJ1-3; V gene: TRBV6-1; CDR3 protein: CASSESDGISGNTIYF
clone size: -; J gene: TRBJ2-3; V gene: TRBV5-1; CDR3 protein: CASSLALGASGTDTQYF
clone size: -; J gene: TRBJ2-7; V gene: TRBV6-5; CDR3 protein: CASTVAGTASYEQYF
clone size: -; J gene: TRBJ2-7; V gene: TRBV11-2; CDR3 protein: CASSLSGGIYEQYF
clone size: -; J gene: TRBJ2-7; V gene: TRBV28; CDR3 protein: CASSLEQGRYEQYF
clone size: -; J gene: TRBJ1-2; V gene: TRBV20-1; CDR3 protein: CSASWVDSGYTF
clone size: -; J gene: TRBJ2-3; V gene: TRBV24-1; CDR3 protein: CATSDGGSGGTDTQYF
clone size: -; J gene: TRBJ1-5; V gene: TRBV7-9; CDR3 protein: CASSTDWGDQPQHF
clone size: -; J gene: TRBJ2-7; V gene: TRBV3-1/TRBV3-2; CDR3 protein: CASSQGGGAYEQYF
clone size: -; J gene: TRBJ2-7; V gene: TRBV27; CDR3 protein: CASSLVLAGGSYEQYF
clone size: -; J gene: TRBJ1-2; V gene: TRBV12-3/TRBV12-4; CDR3 protein: CAAMTTNYGYTF
clone size: few; J gene: TRBJ1-3; V gene: TRBV2; CDR3 protein: CASSEGRGPRNTIYF
clone size: -; J gene: TRBJ2-7; V gene: TRBV5-1; CDR3 protein: CASSPTGFYEQYF
clone size: -; J gene: TRBJ2-7; V gene: TRBV7-3; CDR3 protein: CASSLRSGTVNEQYF
clone size: once; J gene: TRBJ1-5; V gene: TRBV28; CDR3 protein: CASTHGQGGNQPQHF
clone size: -; J gene: TRBJ1-1; V gene: TRBV5-1; CDR3 protein: CASSLDRADTEAFF
clone size: -; J gene: TRBJ2-5; V gene: TRBV4-2; CDR3 protein: CASSQKGGRPSETQYF
clone size: -; J gene: TRBJ2-1; V gene: TRBV29-1; CDR3 protein: CGAGTSAYNEQFF
clone size: -; J gene: TRBJ2-7; V gene: TRBV15; CDR3 protein: CATSKYHGGGKDYEQYF
clone size: -; J gene: TRBJ2-1; V gene: TRBV25-1; CDR3 protein: CASSELASRGNEQFF
clone size: -; J gene: TRBJ2-5; V gene: TRBV5-1; CDR3 protein: CASSSVTGEPERGETQYF
clone size: -; J gene: TRBJ2-5; V gene: TRBV29-1; CDR3 protein: CSSRDFGETQYF
clone size: -; J gene: TRBJ2-7; V gene: TRBV28; CDR3 protein: CATTGLRDYEQYF